Listed here are 15 T cell receptor beta chains from one sample, sequenced in a study of CD8+ T cells in alopecia areata. RNA was extracted and reverse transcribed into cDNA as the sequencing template. Profiling relied on immunoSEQ multiplex PCR, and the TCRdb table lists in-frame clones only, not all of them. Here the sample spans 200,000 to 250,000 clones, 50% to 60% being singletons. Specimen: CD4+ T cells sorted from blood, collected at week 0. Every receptor here comes from a human donor with alopecia areata.

The chain carries TRBV7-2 and TRBJ1-2, with D uncertain. Germline V CDR1 and CDR2: SGHTA, FQGNSA. The V end was cut by 5 bases, the J end by 2 bases, with 9 bases between. The CDR3 totals 13 residues. The CDR3 protein is CASSAYINYGYTF. The CDR3 DNA sequence: TGTGCCAGCAGCGCTTACATAAACTATGGCTACACCTTC.

V gene TRBV2 combines with J gene TRBJ1-2, with D perhaps matching TRBD1 (6 bases). CDR1 and CDR2 (germline): SNHLY, FYNNEI. This CDR3 is built from 15 residues. Trimming took off 6 bases at V and 1 base at J, with 15 bases between the two ends. CDR3 amino acids: CASRVQGGSNYGYTF. DNA for the CDR3: TGTGCCAGCAGGGTACAGGGAGGTAGTAACTATGGCTACACCTTC.

The chain carries TRBV27 and TRBJ2-5; TRBD2 might be the D (5 bases). Germline loops: CDR1 MNHEY, CDR2 SMNVEV (reference sequence). V gave up 5 bases and J gave up 3 bases, with 13 bases separating them. The CDR3 is made up of 14 amino acids. CDR3 nucleotide sequence: TGTGCCAGCAGTCGAAACAGCGGTAAAGAGACCCAGTACTTC. Its translation is CASSRNSGKETQYF.

The chain recombines TRBV7-9 with TRBJ2-4, with D perhaps TRBD1 (5 bases). The CDR3 spans 17 residues. Deletions cut 1 base from V and 3 bases from J, with 16 bases between. Germline CDR1 reads SEHNR; CDR2 reads FQNEAQ (reference sequence). DNA of the CDR3: TGTGCCAGCAGCTTAGGAAGACAGAATATTATCAAAAACATTCAGTACTTC. Translating it yields CASSLGRQNIIKNIQYF.

This clone is a singleton in its sample. This chain uses TRBV11-2 with TRBJ2-1; the D gene is possibly TRBD1 (7 bases). Trimming stripped 5 bases from V and 0 bases from J, with 14 bases between. The length of the CDR3 is 16 residues. Per the germline V gene, CDR1 is SGHAT and CDR2 is FQNNGV. The CDR3 DNA reads TGTGCCAGCAGCAAAGGGGGGACAGTCTCCTACAATGAGCAGTTCTTC. This gives the protein CASSKGGTVSYNEQFF.

The chain uses TRBV30 and TRBJ1-2, with D uncertain. Trimming took 2 bases from V and 5 from J, leaving 12 bases between them. Germline lookup yields CDR1 GTSNPN and CDR2 SVGIG (reference sequence). This CDR3 contains 13 residues. The CDR3 protein is CAWSLAVGYGYTF. The DNA for the CDR3 is TGTGCCTGGAGTTTGGCCGTGGGATATGGCTACACCTTC. Full variable domain (remainder filled in from reference TRBV30 and TRBJ1-2): SQTIHQWPATLVQPVGSPLSLECTVEGTSNPNLYWYRQAAGRGLQLLFYSVGIGQISSEVPQNLSASRPQDRQFILSSKKLLLSDSGFYLCAWSLAVGYGYTFGSGTRLTVV.

This clone was seen only a few times. V is TRBV9 and J is TRBJ2-2; D might be TRBD2 (5 bases). V lost 0 bases and J lost 5, with 17 bases in between. CDR3 length: 17 residues. The germline V gene has CDR1 SGDLS and CDR2 YYNGEE. As DNA, the CDR3 is TGTGCCAGCAGCGTAGAAGGTAAACGGTTAGCGACCGGGGAGCTGTTTTTT. Its translation is CASSVEGKRLATGELFF.

The gene calls are TRBV30 and TRBJ2-3; 9 bases are a match to TRBD2. The length of the CDR3 is 15 residues. Trimming at V came to 4 bases and at J to 7 bases, leaving 12 bases not matched to a gene. The germline CDR1 and CDR2 sequences are GTSNPN and SVGIG (reference sequence). Here the CDR3 DNA reads TGTGCCTGGATGGTAAAAGCGGGAGGTGTTCATACGCAGTATTTT. Protein: CAWMVKAGGVHTQYF. The whole variable domain, remainder taken from reference TRBV30 and TRBJ2-3, is SQTIHQWPATLVQPVGSPLSLECTVEGTSNPNLYWYRQAAGRGLQLLFYSVGIGQISSEVPQNLSASRPQDRQFILSSKKLLLSDSGFYLCAWMVKAGGVHTQYFGPGTRLTVL.

The chain joins TRBV29-1 to TRBJ2-6, with TRBD1 matching 10 bases. Germline lookup yields CDR1 SQVTM and CDR2 ANQGSEA. Trimming cost V 7 bases and J 2 bases; bases outside gene matches: 11. The length of the CDR3 is 17 residues. The CDR3 is CSGLTGGAGTGANVLTF. The CDR3 region has the DNA TGCAGCGGTTTGACAGGGGGCGCGGGTACTGGGGCCAACGTCCTGACTTTC.

This sequence joins TRBV12-5 and TRBJ2-7; TRBD1 matches at 7 bases. The junction had 11 bases not matched to a gene; V was cut back by 5 bases and J by 7 bases. Germline loops: CDR1 LGHNT, CDR2 FRNRAP. CDR3 length: 14 amino acids. The CDR3 here is CASGPYSDREEQYF. CDR3 nucleotide sequence: TGTGCTAGTGGTCCCTACTCTGACAGGGAAGAGCAGTACTTC.

This clone has just a few counts. The chain recombines TRBV6-5 with TRBJ2-1; 7 bases map to TRBD2. V lost 0 bases to trimming and J lost 9 bases; unmatched junction nucleotides: 11. The CDR3 contains 16 residues. Germline V gene lookup returns CDR1 MNHEY and CDR2 SVGAGI. CDR3 coding DNA: TGTGCCAGCAGTTACTCGAGCGGGGTCCCTCAGGGTGAGCAGTTCTTC. Translated: CASSYSSGVPQGEQFF.

This clone was picked up a small number of times. This rearrangement joins TRBV18 to TRBJ2-5; unclear D gene. V dropped 3 bases and J dropped 4 bases, with 9 bases sitting between them. The CDR3 spans 13 residues. Germline V gives CDR1 KGHSH, CDR2 LQKENI. This CDR3 reads CASSPDLGETQYF. The CDR3 DNA follows: TGTGCCAGCTCACCCGACTTAGGAGAGACCCAGTACTTC. Complete variable domain (other parts from reference TRBV18 and TRBJ2-5): NAGVMQNPRHLVRRRGQEARLRCSPMKGHSHVYWYRQLPEEGLKFMVYLQKENIIDESGMPKERFSAEFPKEGPSILRIQQVVRGDSAAYFCASSPDLGETQYFGPGTRLLVL.

In DNA form, the CDR3 reads TGTGCCAGCAGCTTGGAGGCCAGACCAAGAGCAACCCAGTACTTC. It translates to CASSLEARPRATQYF. The V gene is TRBV5-6, the J gene TRBJ2-5; unclear D gene. Germline lookup yields CDR1 SGHDT and CDR2 YYEEEE. This CDR3 contains 15 residues. Trimming took 0 bases from V and 8 from J, leaving 17 bases between them.

V usage is TRBV2 and J usage is TRBJ1-2; D is unclear. This CDR3 region has 17 residues. V gave up 0 bases and J gave up 4 bases, with 18 bases separating them. CDR1 SNHLY and CDR2 FYNNEI come from the germline V gene. CDR3 sequence: CASSEAYLRALGYGYTF. The CDR3 DNA reads as TGTGCCAGCAGTGAAGCATACCTGCGGGCCCTCGGCTATGGCTACACCTTC.

This clone was recorded only once. The rearrangement links TRBV5-1 to TRBJ2-4, with 7 positions matching TRBD2. The CDR3 has 14 residues. Looked up from germline, CDR1 is SGHRS and CDR2 is YFSETQ. The junction had 8 bases not matched to a gene; V was cut back by 4 bases and J by 7 bases. The CDR3 region is CASSPPAGGNIQYF. The CDR3, as DNA: TGCGCCAGCAGCCCTCCGGCCGGGGGGAACATTCAGTACTTC.